This TCR beta chain was sequenced during a study of blood T cell repertoires in COVID-19. Across the whole study: Acute-phase and convalescent COVID-19 samples originated in the United States, Italy and Spain.

Per the study methods: Counts of nucleated cells, estimated from reference gene primer amplification, were obtained. Sequenced by immunoSEQ multiplex PCR; TCRdb stores in-frame clones only, minus some. The V and J calls and the clone size are those of that table, but D and trimming were determined from the DNA. This table has tens of thousands of clones, about 78% appearing once. The CDR3 totals 16 residues. The V segment lost 1 base and the J segment 7 bases; nucleotides outside the gene matches: 8. Germline CDR1 reads LGHNA; CDR2 reads YNFKEQ. Material: peripheral blood. This receptor was taken from a man older than 75 with acute or convalescent COVID-19. The V gene is TRBV4-2, the J gene TRBJ2-1; 9 bases are a match to TRBD1. CDR3: CASSQATGTGSNEQFF. The DNA for the CDR3 is TGTGCCAGCAGCCAAGCCACCGGGACAGGGTCTAATGAGCAGTTCTTC.